This TCR beta chain was identified in a study of patients and donors after allogeneic stem cell transplantation. TCRdb re-called the RT-PCR reads through MiXCR, storing one row per CDR3 protein. This sample yields approximately 430,000 distinct CDR3 sequences, of which under 20% are seen a single time; over 6% belongs to the top ten. Germline assignment: CDR1 KGHSH and CDR2 LQKENI. CDR3 length: 12 amino acids. Trimming took 5 bases from V and 7 from J, leaving 11 bases between them. This clonotype was counted only a few times. V gene TRBV18 combines with J gene TRBJ1-1; possible D gene TRBD1, 6 bases. This clonotype originated in a human donor who was either an allogeneic HSCT recipient or a stem cell or donor lymphocyte infusion donor (not recorded which). It is not recorded whose cells these are; they may come from a transplant donor. The sequencing sample was made of blood, either unsorted or a sorted T cell fraction (not recorded which). CDR3 sequence (DNA): TGTGCCAGCTCAACACAGGGAAGTGAAGCTTTCTTT. Protein product: CASSTQGSEAFF.